This is a list of T cell receptor beta chains from one sample in a study of human T cells and chemical hapten exposure. TCRdb used MiXCR to reprocess the RACE reads, holding one entry per CDR3 protein. Among tens of thousands of distinct CDR3 sequences listed, 6.7% were seen once. Sample: whole blood, taken in connection with sensitization to the hapten diphenylcyclopropenone (DPC). The receptors come from a woman under 40 with alopecia areata. Some clones in this sample may be carry-over from other donors' samples. The CDR3 runs from the conserved cysteine through the conserved F or W. The D gene is left open where the match is weak. A row's size may be missing; if present it is once, few, many or a size class.

TRBV7-8	TRBJ1-1	NA	few	CASSLAIKELAEAFF	TGTGCCAGCAGCTTAGCGATTAAGGAGTTGGCTGAAGCTTTCTTT
TRBV6-1	TRBJ1-2	TRBD1	many	CASSENRGLAGYTF	TGTGCCAGCAGTGAAAACAGGGGACTGGCTGGCTACACCTTC
TRBV7-9	TRBJ2-7	TRBD1	NA	CASSFGTGSTEQYF	TGTGCCAGCAGCTTTGGGACAGGGTCAACCGAGCAGTACTTC
TRBV18	TRBJ1-4	NA	many	CASSPGQSNEKLFF	TGTGCCAGCTCACCTGGACAGTCTAATGAAAAACTGTTTTTT
TRBV7-3	TRBJ2-6	NA	NA	CASSFEGSFSGANVLTF	TGTGCCAGCAGCTTTGAAGGAAGCTTCTCTGGGGCCAACGTCCTGACTTTC
TRBV3-1	TRBJ2-3	TRBD2	many	CASRLAGFTDTQYF	TGTGCCAGCAGGCTAGCGGGATTCACAGATACGCAGTATTTT
TRBV7-9	TRBJ1-6	NA	few	CASSTQTLNNSPLHF	TGTGCCAGCAGCACCCAGACACTGAATAATTCACCCCTCCACTTT
TRBV10-3	TRBJ1-1	NA	many	CAILQEPNTEAFF	TGTGCCATTCTGCAGGAGCCGAACACTGAAGCTTTCTTT
TRBV29-1	TRBJ1-5	NA	many	CSVGQGAGQPQHF	TGCAGCGTTGGCCAGGGAGCGGGGCAGCCCCAGCATTTT
TRBV27	TRBJ2-1	TRBD2	NA	CASGLAGYVGDEQFF	TGTGCCAGCGGGCTAGCGGGCTATGTTGGTGATGAGCAGTTCTTC
TRBV11-3	TRBJ2-1	TRBD1	few	CASSYRTGKDNEQFF	TGTGCCAGCAGCTATAGGACAGGGAAGGACAATGAGCAGTTCTTC
TRBV13	TRBJ2-5	NA	many	CASSPPAPIQETQYF	TGTGCCAGCAGCCCCCCGGCCCCGATACAAGAGACCCAGTACTTC
TRBV7-2	TRBJ2-6	NA	NA	CASRPNLRSGANVLTF	TGTGCCAGCAGGCCCAACCTGAGGTCTGGGGCCAACGTCCTGACTTTC
TRBV5-6	TRBJ1-5	NA	many	CASSWGGRRLQPQHF	TGTGCCAGCAGCTGGGGTGGTAGGCGATTGCAGCCCCAGCATTTT
TRBV5-1	TRBJ2-3	NA	many	CASSLAILTDTQYF	TGCGCCAGCAGCTTGGCCATTTTGACAGATACGCAGTATTTT
TRBV29-1	TRBJ1-1	NA	many	CSVVARGLNTEAFF	TGCAGCGTTGTAGCAAGGGGACTGAACACTGAAGCTTTCTTT
TRBV9	TRBJ2-7	NA	NA	CASSVGPDYEQYF	TGTGCCAGCAGCGTAGGGCCCGACTACGAGCAGTACTTC
TRBV14	TRBJ1-2	NA	many	CASSQDASYGYTF	TGTGCCAGCAGCCAAGATGCATCCTATGGCTACACCTTC
TRBV12-3/TRBV12-4	TRBJ1-4	TRBD1	few	CASRSGQVYNEKLFF	TGTGCCAGCAGATCCGGACAGGTTTATAATGAAAAACTGTTTTTT
TRBV5-1	TRBJ1-1	TRBD1	many	CASSRGLNTEAFF	TGCGCCAGCAGCAGGGGGCTGAACACTGAAGCTTTCTTT
TRBV6-4	TRBJ1-5	TRBD1	many	CASSRDRGEGQPQHF	TGTGCCAGCAGTCGGGACAGGGGGGAAGGTCAGCCCCAGCATTTT
TRBV20-1	TRBJ1-6	NA	many	CSAHRTASSYNSPLHF	TGCAGTGCTCATCGGACAGCGAGCTCCTATAATTCACCCCTCCACTTT
TRBV7-8	TRBJ1-5	TRBD1	many	CASSSLWTGDSNQPQHF	TGTGCCAGCAGCTCGCTTTGGACAGGTGATAGCAATCAGCCCCAGCATTTT
TRBV6-5	TRBJ2-7	NA	many	CASTKGRGMYF	TGTGCCAGCACCAAGGGTCGGGGAATGTACTTC
TRBV20-1	TRBJ2-7	NA	many	CSALVGSSYEQYF	TGCAGTGCGCTTGTGGGGAGCTCCTACGAGCAGTACTTC